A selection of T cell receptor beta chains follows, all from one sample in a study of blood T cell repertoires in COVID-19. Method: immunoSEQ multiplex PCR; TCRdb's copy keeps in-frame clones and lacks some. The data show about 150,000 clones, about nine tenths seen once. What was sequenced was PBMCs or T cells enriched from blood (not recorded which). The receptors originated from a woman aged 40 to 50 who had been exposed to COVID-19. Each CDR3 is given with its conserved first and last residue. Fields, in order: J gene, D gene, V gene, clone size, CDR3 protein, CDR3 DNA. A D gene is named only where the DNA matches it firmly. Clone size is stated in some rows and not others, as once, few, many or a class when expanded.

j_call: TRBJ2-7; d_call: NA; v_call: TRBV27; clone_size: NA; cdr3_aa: CASSLSGFRPYEQYF; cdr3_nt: TGTGCCAGCAGTTTATCCGGGTTTCGGCCCTACGAGCAGTACTTC
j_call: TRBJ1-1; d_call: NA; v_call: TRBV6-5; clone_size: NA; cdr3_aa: CASSYSRHGVPEAFF; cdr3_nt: TGTGCCAGCAGTTACTCGCGCCACGGGGTTCCTGAAGCTTTCTTT
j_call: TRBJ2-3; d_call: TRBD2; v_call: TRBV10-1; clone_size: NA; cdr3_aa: CASSESVGGASRSTDTQYF; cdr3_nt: TGCGCCAGCAGTGAGTCAGTCGGGGGGGCCAGTCGAAGCACAGATACGCAGTATTTT
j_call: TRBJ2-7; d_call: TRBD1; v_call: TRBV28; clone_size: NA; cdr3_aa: CASFSGGQGRYEQYF; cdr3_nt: TGTGCCAGTTTCTCCGGAGGACAGGGGCGTTACGAGCAGTACTTC
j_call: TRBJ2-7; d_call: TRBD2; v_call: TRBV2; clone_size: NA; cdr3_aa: CASSPGLAVDYEQYF; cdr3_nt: TGTGCCAGCAGTCCCGGACTAGCAGTAGACTACGAGCAGTACTTC
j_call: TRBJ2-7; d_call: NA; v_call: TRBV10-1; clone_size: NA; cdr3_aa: CASSENTGYEQYF; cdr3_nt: TGCGCCAGCAGTGAAAACACGGGCTACGAGCAGTACTTC
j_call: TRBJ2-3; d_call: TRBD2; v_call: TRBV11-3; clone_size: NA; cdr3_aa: CASSGEGRASGSPDTQYF; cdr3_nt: TGTGCCAGCAGCGGTGAAGGGCGGGCTAGCGGGAGTCCAGATACGCAGTATTTT
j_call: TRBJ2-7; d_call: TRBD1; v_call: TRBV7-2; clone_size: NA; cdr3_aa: CASSFRQGVSYEQYF; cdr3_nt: TGTGCCAGCAGCTTCCGACAGGGGGTATCCTACGAGCAGTACTTC
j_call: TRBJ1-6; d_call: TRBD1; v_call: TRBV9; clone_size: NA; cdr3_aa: CASSVGQARNSPLHF; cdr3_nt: TGTGCCAGCAGCGTCGGACAGGCGCGTAATTCACCCCTCCACTTT
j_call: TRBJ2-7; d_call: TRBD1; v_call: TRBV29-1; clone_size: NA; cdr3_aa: CSVANRGVYEQYF; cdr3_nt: TGCAGCGTTGCCAACAGGGGGGTCTACGAGCAGTACTTC
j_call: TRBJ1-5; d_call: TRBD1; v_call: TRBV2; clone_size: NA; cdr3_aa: CASRSGTGIQPQHF; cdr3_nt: TGTGCCAGCAGATCCGGGACAGGGATTCAGCCCCAGCATTTT
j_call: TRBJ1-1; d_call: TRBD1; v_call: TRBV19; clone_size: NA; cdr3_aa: CASSTGQGNPPFF; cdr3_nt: TGTGCCAGTAGTACGGGACAGGGTAATCCCCCTTTCTTT
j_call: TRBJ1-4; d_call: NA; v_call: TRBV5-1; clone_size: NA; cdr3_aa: CASSLARVSTNEKLFF; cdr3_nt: TGCGCCAGCAGCTTGGCCAGGGTATCAACTAATGAAAAACTGTTTTTT
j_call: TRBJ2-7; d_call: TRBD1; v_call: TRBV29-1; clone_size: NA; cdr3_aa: CSVADRSSYEQYF; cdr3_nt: TGCAGCGTTGCGGACAGGAGCTCCTACGAGCAGTACTTC
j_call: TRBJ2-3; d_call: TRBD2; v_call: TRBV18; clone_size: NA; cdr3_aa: CASSRIAGGTDTQYF; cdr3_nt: TGTGCCAGCTCACGGATAGCGGGGGGCACAGATACGCAGTATTTT
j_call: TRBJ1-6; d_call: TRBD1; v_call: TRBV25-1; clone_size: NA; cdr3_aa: CASSEYGGQGNSPLHF; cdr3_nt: TGTGCCAGCAGTGAATATGGGGGACAGGGGAATTCACCCCTCCACTTT
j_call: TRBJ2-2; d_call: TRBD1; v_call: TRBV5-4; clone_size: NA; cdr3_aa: CASSLATFTGDGGELFF; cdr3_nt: TGTGCCAGCAGCCTGGCCACCTTTACAGGGGACGGCGGGGAGCTGTTTTTT
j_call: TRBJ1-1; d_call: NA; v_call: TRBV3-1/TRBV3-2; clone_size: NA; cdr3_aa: CASSLLNTEAFF; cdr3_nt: TGTGCCAGCAGCCTCTTAAACACTGAAGCTTTCTTT
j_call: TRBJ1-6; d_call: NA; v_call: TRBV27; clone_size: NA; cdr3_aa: CASRGGSSYNSPLHF; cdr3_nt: TGTGCCAGCAGAGGGGGTAGCTCCTATAATTCACCCCTCCACTTT
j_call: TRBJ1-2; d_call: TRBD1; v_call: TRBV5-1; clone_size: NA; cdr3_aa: CASSLGQGNYGYTF; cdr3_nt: TGCGCCAGCAGCTTGGGACAGGGCAACTATGGCTACACCTTC
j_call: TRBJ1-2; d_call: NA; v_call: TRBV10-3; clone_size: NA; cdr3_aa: CATRPGSFYGYTF; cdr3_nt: TGTGCCACCCGCCCGGGGAGTTTCTATGGCTACACCTTC
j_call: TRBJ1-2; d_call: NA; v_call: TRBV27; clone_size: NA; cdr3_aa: CASSLWAGEGYTF; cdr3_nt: TGTGCCAGCAGTTTATGGGCAGGGGAGGGCTACACCTTC
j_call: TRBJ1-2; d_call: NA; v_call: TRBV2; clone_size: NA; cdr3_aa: CASRVAEGNYGYTF; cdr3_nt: TGTGCCAGCAGAGTCGCGGAGGGTAACTATGGCTACACCTTC
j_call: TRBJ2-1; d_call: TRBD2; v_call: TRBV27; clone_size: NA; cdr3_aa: CASSLSPGLAVYNEQFF; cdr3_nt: TGTGCCAGCAGTTTATCGCCGGGACTAGCAGTCTACAATGAGCAGTTCTTC
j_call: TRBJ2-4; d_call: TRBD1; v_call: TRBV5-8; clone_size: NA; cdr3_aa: CATNRDRGFVAKNIQYF; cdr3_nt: TGTGCCACCAATCGGGACAGGGGGTTTGTAGCCAAAAACATTCAGTACTTC
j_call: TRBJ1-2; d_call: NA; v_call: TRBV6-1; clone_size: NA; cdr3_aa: CASSEVSYGYTF; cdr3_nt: TGTGCCAGCAGTGAGGTCAGCTATGGCTACACCTTC
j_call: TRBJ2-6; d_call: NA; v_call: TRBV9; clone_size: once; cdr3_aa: CASSVPLSGANVLTF; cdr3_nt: TGTGCCAGCAGCGTTCCCCTCTCTGGGGCCAACGTCCTGACTTTC
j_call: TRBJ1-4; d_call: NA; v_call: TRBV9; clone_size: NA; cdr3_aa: CASTTTPSDEKLFF; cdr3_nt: TGTGCCAGCACCACGACACCCTCCGATGAAAAACTGTTTTTT
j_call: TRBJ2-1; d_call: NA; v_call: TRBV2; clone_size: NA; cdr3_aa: CASSELVSGFLGNEQFF; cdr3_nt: TGTGCCAGCAGTGAACTGGTTAGCGGCTTTTTGGGAAATGAGCAGTTCTTC
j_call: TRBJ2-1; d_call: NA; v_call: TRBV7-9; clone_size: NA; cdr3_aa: CASTLGGANEQFF; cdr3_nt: TGTGCCAGCACCCTGGGGGGGGCAAATGAGCAGTTCTTC
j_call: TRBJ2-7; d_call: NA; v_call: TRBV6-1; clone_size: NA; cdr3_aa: CASSEVGSGEQYF; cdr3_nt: TGTGCCAGCAGTGAAGTCGGGAGCGGGGAGCAGTACTTC
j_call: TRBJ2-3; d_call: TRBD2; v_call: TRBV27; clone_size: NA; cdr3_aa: CASRAGLGTDTQYF; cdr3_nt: TGTGCCAGCAGAGCGGGATTGGGCACAGATACGCAGTATTTT
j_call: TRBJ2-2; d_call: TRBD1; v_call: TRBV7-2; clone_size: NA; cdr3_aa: CASRVGGRNTGELFF; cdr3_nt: TGTGCCAGCAGGGTAGGGGGCCGCAACACCGGGGAGCTGTTTTTT
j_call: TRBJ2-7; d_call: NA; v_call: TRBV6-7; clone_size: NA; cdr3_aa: CASGYRSLSSYEQYF; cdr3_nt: TGTGCCAGCGGGTACAGGTCCTTGAGCTCCTACGAGCAGTACTTC
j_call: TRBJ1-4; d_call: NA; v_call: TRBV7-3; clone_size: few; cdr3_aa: CASSLGLREAEKLFF; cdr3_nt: TGTGCCAGCAGCTTAGGCCTTCGGGAGGCTGAAAAACTGTTTTTT
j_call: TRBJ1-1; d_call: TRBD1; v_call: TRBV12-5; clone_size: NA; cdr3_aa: CASVGRTGDPEAFF; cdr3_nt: TGTGCTAGTGTGGGGCGGACAGGGGACCCAGAAGCTTTCTTT
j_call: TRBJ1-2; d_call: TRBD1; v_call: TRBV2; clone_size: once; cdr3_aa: CASSWDREGSHF; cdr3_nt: TGTGCCAGCAGTTGGGACAGGGAGGGTTCTCACTTC
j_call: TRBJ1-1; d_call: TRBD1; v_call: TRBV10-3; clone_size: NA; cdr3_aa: CAISEDQGADGKAFF; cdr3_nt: TGTGCCATCAGTGAGGATCAGGGGGCAGATGGGAAAGCTTTCTTT
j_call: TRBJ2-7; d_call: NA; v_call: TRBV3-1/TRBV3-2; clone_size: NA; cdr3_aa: CASSQGAPASGSNEQYF; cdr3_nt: TGTGCCAGCAGCCAAGGCGCCCCCGCAAGCGGTTCTAACGAGCAGTACTTC
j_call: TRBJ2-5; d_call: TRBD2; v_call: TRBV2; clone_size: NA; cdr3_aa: CASSGDPRRTSGGYSQETQYF; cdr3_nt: TGTGCCAGCAGTGGGGATCCAAGGAGGACTAGCGGGGGGTATTCCCAAGAGACCCAGTACTTC
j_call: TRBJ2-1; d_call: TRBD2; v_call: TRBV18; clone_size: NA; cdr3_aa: CASSRTSGPDEQFF; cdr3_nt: TGTGCCAGCTCGCGGACTAGCGGTCCCGATGAGCAGTTCTTC
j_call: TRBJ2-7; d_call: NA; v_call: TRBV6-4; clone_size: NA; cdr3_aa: CASSEAAGVAYEQYF; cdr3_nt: TGTGCCAGCAGTGAGGCGGCAGGGGTAGCCTACGAGCAGTACTTC
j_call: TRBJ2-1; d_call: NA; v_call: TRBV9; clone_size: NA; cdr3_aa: CASSVGGTNEQFF; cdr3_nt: TGTGCCAGCAGCGTTGGAGGGACTAATGAGCAGTTCTTC
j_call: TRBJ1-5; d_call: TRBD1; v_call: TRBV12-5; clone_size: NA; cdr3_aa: CASAPGTGAAEPQHF; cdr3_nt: TGTGCTAGTGCCCCGGGGACAGGGGCGGCCGAGCCCCAGCATTTT
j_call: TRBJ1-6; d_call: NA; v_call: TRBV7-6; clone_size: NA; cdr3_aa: CASSLDRDSPLHF; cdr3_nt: TGTGCCAGCAGCTTAGACAGGGACTCACCCCTCCACTTT
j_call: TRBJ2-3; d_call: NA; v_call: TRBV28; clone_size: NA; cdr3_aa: CASSLIKAGRTDTQYF; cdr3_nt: TGTGCCAGCAGTTTAATAAAAGCAGGCCGAACAGATACGCAGTATTTT